This T cell receptor (beta chain) was profiled in a study of somatic mutations in cytotoxic T cells in rheumatoid arthritis (dated by TCRdb to the late 2010s). In terms of the full investigation: Before any treatment started and right after they were diagnosed, patients gave peripheral blood samples (around 29 ml EDTA). In newly diagnosed rheumatoid arthritis without treatment, the study examined if expanded CD8+ T-cell clones harbor somatic mutations, relying on TCRB deep sequencing to characterize clonality. The median ages of the patient and control groups were essentially identical. TCRB deep sequencing covered some 65 patients with rheumatoid arthritis along with about 20 healthy controls. Sorted V beta1+ cells also underwent TCRB sequencing, and some V beta antibody-stained T-cell populations were flow-sorted at nearly 100% purity on a FACSAria II or Sony SH800.

V ends up 8 bases short and J 7 bases short, with an unmatched junction base count of 32. The CDR3 contains 22 residues, cysteine and phenylalanine counted. Only the CDR3 portion is preserved as DNA: 66 bases, with reading frame beginning at the first base. The germline V gene (reference sequence) specifies LNHDA as CDR1 and SQIVND as CDR2. Study-level results and caveats: In patients, CD8+ clonality rose with age (Spearman r ~ 0.47), which was not the case in healthy controls. Viral specificity could not be ruled out by absence from virus-specific databases, and the antigen targets of the expanded CD8+ clones remained unknown. CD8+ T-cell clonality did not differ significantly between rheumatoid arthritis patients and age-matched healthy controls. The finding that TRBV07 was slightly underrepresented in patients was left unadjusted for multiple comparisons. Several identical CD8+ TCRB sequences were found in both blood and synovial fluid, and in about an eighth of the 65 patients the largest CD8+ clone exceeded 20% of CD8+ cells.

On an AutoMACS, CD4+ and CD8+ cells were isolated via positive magnetic bead selection, and their purity was verified by flow cytometry. Clonal expansions were first screened by flow cytometry with a TCR V beta antibody panel, then characterized by TCRB deep sequencing of sorted CD8+ fractions. Isolation of peripheral blood mononuclear cells was done through Ficoll-Paque PLUS density gradient separation. Nucleospin Tissue or Tissue XS kits were used to extract DNA from CD4-enriched, CD8-enriched or PBMC samples, and a Qubit 2.0 fluorometer was used for quantification. Sequencing of TCRB CDR3 was done on genomic DNA with the immunoSEQ assay. On the authors' methods: Published virus-specific TCRB sequences were compared with patient CD8+ clones larger than 1%, and only a few matches were found. The analyses included only productive TCRB rearrangements. Defining a clone by its unique TCRB CDR3 sequence, the study calculated clonality as a productive clonality index derived from Shannon entropy. Repertoire overlap for a pair of samples was computed from each clone's template counts relative to total templates per sample. V-gene usage measured by flow cytometry correlated with TCRB sequencing V-gene usage, with a Spearman r of around 0.62. TCRdb limited this immuneACCESS table to in-frame rearrangements with V and J called. A share of clones is missing; checked studies link under half to unresolved V genes, and the rest is unexplained. V, J and clone size are taken as reported in that table, and D and trimming were inferred from the DNA itself. Recorded for this sample are 15,000 to 20,000 clones; approximately 75% of them occurred a single time. The ten largest clones capture over 13% of the sample.

Concerning this clone itself: There is no known antigen for this receptor. Per-base qualities were not stored, and no clone one base away is much larger.

Sequencing used CD8+ T cells sorted from blood. This clonotype was obtained from an adult with rheumatoid arthritis. This chain joins TRBV19 to TRBJ2-2, with 9 bases in between that match TRBD2. The DNA reads TGTGCCAGTCGGGACCTAACCGGGGGTCAATCTAGCGGGGTTGGTGAATACGGGGAGCTGTTTTTT. Its product reads: CASRDLTGGQSSGVGEYGELFF. Supplemented by the reference TRBV19 and TRBJ2-2 proteins around the CDR3, the complete variable domain is DGGITQSPKYLFRKEGQNVTLSCEQNLNHDAMYWYRQDPGQGLRLIYYSQIVNDFQKGDIAEGYSVSREKKESFPLTVTSAQKNPTAFYLCASRDLTGGQSSGVGEYGELFFGEGSRLTVL.